What follows are 11 T cell receptor beta chains derived from one specimen sequenced in a study of cytotoxic CD8 clonotypes in ibrutinib-treated CLL. Clones were sequenced by immunoSEQ multiplex PCR, and TCRdb holds only the in-frame ones, with some missing. The sample carries some 290,000 clones, around four fifths recorded once. Specimen: PBMCs, collected before ibrutinib treatment. These receptors came from a human donor with chronic lymphocytic leukemia.

The chain is built from TRBV20-1 and TRBJ1-4; no reliable D call. V was shortened by 3 bases and J by 7 bases, with 3 bases between the two germline ends. CDR1 and CDR2 (germline): DFQATT, SNEGSKA (reference sequence). This CDR3 comprises 10 residues. The DNA for the CDR3 is TGCAGTGCTAGTCGTGAAAAACTGTTTTTT. It yields the protein CSASREKLFF.

The genes are TRBV28 and TRBJ1-5; 7 nucleotides match TRBD1. This CDR3 spans 15 amino acids. J lost 2 bases, V lost 6 bases, and 7 bases had no gene match. Germline V gene data show CDR1 as MDHEN and CDR2 as SYDVKM. For the CDR3, the DNA is TGTGCCAGCAGCTCAGGGGGTTGGGGCAATCAGCCCCAGCATTTT. It yields the protein CASSSGGWGNQPQHF.

The chain employs TRBV6-5 and TRBJ2-7, with 7 bases aligning to TRBD1. Germline trimming cut 8 bases from V and 9 bases from J; bases unmatched to any gene: 16. The germline V gene encodes CDR1 MNHEY and CDR2 SVGAGI. This CDR3 contains 14 residues. In DNA form, the CDR3 reads TGTGCCAGCTGGAATCCCGGGACAGCCACGATGCAGTACTTC. Protein product: CASWNPGTATMQYF.

This chain joins TRBV5-6 and TRBJ2-5, with 15 bases that match TRBD2. CDR1 is SGHDT, CDR2 YYEEEE, per germline. The V gene end was trimmed by 4 bases and the J gene end by 4 bases; junction bases not matched to a gene: 8. The CDR3 has 17 amino acids. Here the CDR3 DNA reads TGTGCCAGCAGCCCCGGACTAGCGGGAGGGCCGGGAGAGACCCAGTACTTC. Translated: CASSPGLAGGPGETQYF.

CDR3 residues: CASSVALWPNYGYTF. The CDR3 coding sequence is TGTGCCAGCAGCGTAGCTTTGTGGCCTAACTATGGCTACACCTTC. J is TRBJ1-2 and V is TRBV9; D not resolved. Germline loops: CDR1 SGDLS, CDR2 YYNGEE. The V and J ends lost 0 bases and 0 bases respectively, with 9 bases between them. This CDR3 comprises 15 residues.

The rearrangement uses TRBV5-5 and TRBJ1-1, with D hard to call. The CDR3 spans 14 residues. V was cut by 0 bases and J by 1 base, with 7 bases left in between. Germline lookup yields CDR1 SGHKS and CDR2 YYEKEE (reference sequence). In nucleotides, the CDR3 is TGTGCCAGCAGCTTGGGGCCACCGAACACTGAAGCTTTCTTT. It yields the protein CASSLGPPNTEAFF.

A single count supports this clone. The CDR3: CASSLALETQYF. The CDR3 region has the DNA TGTGCCAGCAGCTTGGCTCTGGAGACCCAGTACTTC. V usage is TRBV5-6 and J usage is TRBJ2-5; D is ambiguous. Trimming took off 0 bases at V and 5 bases at J, with 5 bases between the two ends. The CDR3 length is 12 residues. Germline CDR1 and CDR2: SGHDT and YYEEEE.

V gene TRBV27 combines with J gene TRBJ2-7, with D perhaps matching TRBD2 (5 bases). Per germline, CDR1 MNHEY and CDR2 SMNVEV (reference sequence). This CDR3 comprises 16 residues. V lost 5 bases and J 4 bases, leaving 21 bases between the germline ends. CDR3 nucleotides: TGTGCCAGCAGTCCCTCTGGTCCGTGGCTAGCTTACGAGCAGTACTTC. Translating it yields CASSPSGPWLAYEQYF.

This clone has just a few counts. The CDR3 spells CSVRGTSEQFF. For the CDR3, the DNA is TGCAGCGTCCGGGGGACAAGTGAGCAGTTCTTC. The gene calls are TRBV29-1 and TRBJ2-1; TRBD1 or TRBD2 may be the D gene (6 bases each). The CDR3 is 11 residues long. The germline CDR1 and CDR2 sequences are SQVTM and ANQGSEA. Trimming stripped 6 bases from V and 9 bases from J, with 12 bases between.

The rearrangement uses TRBV27 and TRBJ1-3, with D uncertain. Deletions cut 4 bases from V and 1 base from J, with 11 bases between. CDR1 MNHEY and CDR2 SMNVEV come from the germline V gene (reference sequence). CDR3 size: 15 residues. The CDR3 sequence is CASSSRSESGNTIYF. In DNA form, the CDR3 reads TGTGCCAGCAGTTCTCGGTCAGAATCTGGAAACACCATATATTTT.

This clone was seen only once. The CDR3 loop is CASSKAPLSTDTQYF. CDR3 nucleotide sequence: TGCGCCAGCAGCAAAGCGCCATTAAGCACAGATACGCAGTATTTT. The rearrangement uses TRBV4-3 and TRBJ2-3, with D unresolved. Germline V lookup: CDR1 LGHNA, CDR2 YSLEER. Trimming stripped 5 bases from V and 0 bases from J, with 12 bases between. The CDR3 spans 15 residues.